This TCR beta chain was identified in a study of T cell repertoires in cytomegalovirus infection. Whole-study results and caveats: Individuals carrying CMV plus the relevant HLA were identified by cumulative frequency of public TCR beta families.

TCRdb independently ran MiXCR on the reads; one entry per CDR3 protein. The table lists some 920,000 distinct CDR3 sequences, about 33% of them singletons, with over 10% in the top ten. This clonotype occurred a few times. Its antigen remains unknown. The V and J ends lost 6 bases and 11 bases, in that order; junction bases with no gene match: 9. The CDR3 covers 12 residues. This clonotype was sampled from a human donor in good health (CMV status not recorded). Some clones in this sample may be carry-over from other donors' samples. Source: cultured CD8+ T cells from PBMCs, taken from culture after CMV antigen stimulation. The rearrangement joins TRBV12-3 or TRBV12-4 to TRBJ1-1; 7 nucleotides align to TRBD1. The CDR3 reads CASSVGGPHAFF. CDR3 bases: TGTGCCAGCAGCGTAGGGGGCCCTCACGCTTTCTTT.